Shown below are 30 T cell receptor beta chains from a single sample sequenced in a study of blood T cell repertoires in COVID-19. The method was immunoSEQ multiplex PCR; TCRdb's version includes in-frame clones alone and lacks a portion of them. The table records about 210,000 clones, approximately 86% of them present only once. The sequenced sample was peripheral blood. The origin of the receptors is a man between 40 and 49 years old with acute or convalescent COVID-19.

V and J are TRBV6-5 and TRBJ1-5, with D unresolved. The CDR3 is 14 residues long. V lost 6 bases to trimming and J lost 5 bases, with 14 bases between them. Germline CDR1 reads MNHEY; CDR2 reads SVGAGI. CDR3 DNA sequence: TGTGCCAGCAGGCACACGGAGGACTATCAGCCCCAGCATTTT. As protein: CASRHTEDYQPQHF.

A few counts support this clone. In DNA, the CDR3 is TGTGCCAGTAGTATTAGCGGCGTAGCTATGGGGGACCAGTACTTC. Amino acids: CASSISGVAMGDQYF. J is TRBJ2-5 and V is TRBV19, with D perhaps matching TRBD2 (6 bases). CDR1 and CDR2 (germline): LNHDA, SQIVND (reference sequence). V was cut by 3 bases and J by 10 bases, with 21 bases left in between. The length of the CDR3 is 15 residues.

The J gene is TRBJ2-6, the V gene TRBV10-1; a weak D match, TRBD1 (6 bases). CDR3 length: 19 amino acids. Deletions cut 3 bases from V and 0 bases from J, with 18 bases between. In germline, CDR1 is WNHNN, CDR2 SYGVQD (reference sequence). The CDR3 DNA reads TGCGCCAGCAGTGACTCCCTAGGGGGACCGCGCTCTGGGGCCAACGTCCTGACTTTC. It specifies CASSDSLGGPRSGANVLTF.

The chain combines TRBV2 with TRBJ2-3; possible D gene TRBD1, 5 bases. The germline gives CDR1 SNHLY, CDR2 FYNNEI. Trimming cost V 10 bases and J 2 bases, with 13 bases left between them. The CDR3 consists of 13 residues. CDR3 region: CATDRDDTDTQYF. CDR3 nucleotide sequence: TGTGCCACCGACAGAGACGACACAGATACGCAGTATTTT.

The genes are TRBV19 and TRBJ1-5; 9 positions match TRBD1. Germline values: CDR1 LNHDA, CDR2 SQIVND (reference sequence). V lost 4 bases and J lost 4; bases outside the gene matches: 8. CDR3 size: 16 residues. The CDR3 protein is CASSNTGGAGNQPQHF. The CDR3 DNA is TGTGCCAGTAGTAATACAGGGGGCGCGGGGAATCAGCCCCAGCATTTT.

Of note for this clone: It is unclear where the CDR3 begins or ends on the DNA, so no DNA is shown, and the CDR3 is as TCRdb lists it. The chain joins TRBV7-2 to TRBJ2-2; the table's D call of TRBD1 was not tested on the DNA. The germline CDR1 and CDR2 sequences are SGHTA and FQGNSA. Counting both end residues, the CDR3 totals 15 amino acids. CDR3 region: CASSSQGFGAGELFF.

This clone was counted a few times. J is TRBJ2-7 and V is TRBV5-4; 8 nucleotides line up with TRBD2. Per the germline V gene, CDR1 is SGHNT and CDR2 is YYREEE (reference sequence). Trimming took 3 bases from V and 2 from J; bases not matched to a gene: 7. This CDR3 is 15 amino acids long. This chain's CDR3 is CASSSTTSGTYEQYF. The DNA of the CDR3 is TGTGCCAGCAGCTCAACAACTAGCGGAACCTACGAGCAGTACTTC. Combining the CDR3 with reference TRBV5-4 and TRBJ2-7 gives the whole variable domain ETGVTQSPTHLIKTRGQQVTLRCSSQSGHNTVSWYQQALGQGPQFIFQYYREEENGRGNFPPRFSGLQFPNYSSELNVNALELDDSALYLCASSSTTSGTYEQYFGPGTRLTVT.

The chain has TRBV4-1 and TRBJ2-2; D gene unclear. Trimming removed 0 bases at V and 1 base at J, with 6 bases between. CDR1 MGHRA and CDR2 YSYEKL come from the germline V gene. The CDR3 is 15 residues long. The CDR3 loop is CASSQDAVNTGELFF. CDR3 nucleotides: TGCGCCAGCAGCCAAGATGCGGTGAACACCGGGGAGCTGTTTTTT.

This clone was observed a single time. The rearrangement uses TRBV6-5 and TRBJ2-5; 9 nucleotides align to TRBD2. Germline V CDR1 and CDR2: MNHEY, SVGAGI. This CDR3 has 14 amino acids. Germline trimming cut 10 bases from V and 5 bases from J; bases unmatched to any gene: 11. The CDR3 sequence is CATTRSGGGETQYF. The CDR3 DNA reads as TGTGCCACTACCCGTAGCGGGGGAGGGGAGACCCAGTACTTC.

The V gene is TRBV27, the J gene TRBJ2-1; tentatively, D is TRBD2 (6 bases). The CDR3 consists of 15 residues. The ends were cut back, 2 bases at V and 0 bases at J, with 8 bases in the middle. The V gene's germline CDR1 is MNHEY and CDR2 SMNVEV (reference sequence). Here the CDR3 reads CASSLGGTSYNEQFF. Written as DNA, the CDR3 is TGTGCCAGCAGTTTAGGGGGGACCTCCTACAATGAGCAGTTCTTC.

Only a few counts were recorded for this clone. This sequence joins TRBV2 and TRBJ2-1, with a weak D call TRBD1 (5 bases). CDR3 length: 14 amino acids. The V and J ends lost 7 bases and 1 base respectively, with 11 bases between them. The V gene's germline CDR1 is SNHLY and CDR2 FYNNEI. The CDR3 nucleotides are TGTGCCAGCAAAGGGGTTGTATCCTACAATGAGCAGTTCTTC. It codes for CASKGVVSYNEQFF.

V and J are TRBV5-4 and TRBJ2-5, with TRBD2 identical over 16 bases. This CDR3 has 15 residues. J lost 5 bases, V lost 6 bases, and 4 bases had no gene match. Germline V lookup: CDR1 SGHNT, CDR2 YYREEE (reference sequence). The CDR3 spells CASTLGLAGGETQYF. DNA for the CDR3: TGTGCCAGCACCCTGGGACTAGCGGGGGGGGAGACCCAGTACTTC.

The CDR3, as DNA: TGTGCCAGCAGCAGATGGTCCGGGACAGGGGTGAATTCACCCCTCCACTTT. This translates into CASSRWSGTGVNSPLHF. This rearrangement joins TRBV21-1 to TRBJ1-6; TRBD1 is the table's D call, not checked against the DNA. TRBV21-1 corresponds to a pseudogene. The CDR3 covers 17 residues.

The chain joins TRBV18 to TRBJ2-7; 9 bases are a match to TRBD2. V lost 3 bases to trimming and J lost 6 bases; unmatched junction nucleotides: 3. The germline CDR1 and CDR2 sequences are KGHSH and LQKENI. This CDR3 is built from 13 residues. CDR3 residues: CASSPGAGGEQYF. In DNA form, the CDR3 reads TGTGCCAGCTCACCCGGAGCGGGAGGCGAGCAGTACTTC.

The V call is TRBV28, the J call TRBJ1-1; possibly TRBD1 for D (5 bases). The length of the CDR3 is 12 residues. Germline lookup yields CDR1 MDHEN and CDR2 SYDVKM. V lost 2 bases, J lost 10 bases, and 11 bases lay in between. CDR3 residues: CASSLRQGSAFF. Written as DNA, the CDR3 is TGTGCCAGCAGTTTAAGGCAGGGCTCAGCTTTCTTT. The full variable domain, in which reference TRBV28 and TRBJ1-1 provide the parts outside the CDR3, is DVKVTQSSRYLVKRTGEKVFLECVQDMDHENMFWYRQDPGLGLRLIYFSYDVKMKEKGDIPEGYSVSREKKERFSLILESASTNQTSMYLCASSLRQGSAFFGQGTRLTVV.

This rearrangement joins TRBV29-1 to TRBJ2-2, with D possibly TRBD2 on 5 matching bases. The CDR3 length is 13 residues. The germline V gene has CDR1 SQVTM and CDR2 ANQGSEA. V was clipped by 3 bases and J by 1 base, with 6 bases between them. Here the CDR3 DNA reads TGCAGCGTTGACGCGGGGAACACCGGGGAGCTGTTTTTT. Its protein product is CSVDAGNTGELFF.

The chain couples TRBV4-1 to TRBJ2-5, with TRBD2 matching 7 bases. Germline V gene lookup returns CDR1 MGHRA and CDR2 YSYEKL. V shed 4 bases, J shed 1 base, and the junction held 9 bases outside the gene matches. This CDR3 spans 16 amino acids. Here the CDR3 reads CASSRPSGGGQETQYF. The CDR3 DNA follows: TGCGCCAGCAGCCGCCCCTCGGGCGGGGGCCAAGAGACCCAGTACTTC.

This rearrangement joins TRBV7-2 to TRBJ2-1; 9 nucleotides match TRBD2. This CDR3 spans 14 amino acids. The trim removed 7 bases at V and 5 bases at J, leaving 6 bases unmatched. The V gene's germline CDR1 is SGHTA and CDR2 FQGNSA. The CDR3 protein is CASNTGTSNNEQFF. The CDR3 DNA reads as TGTGCCAGCAACACCGGGACTAGCAACAATGAGCAGTTCTTC.

J is TRBJ2-7 and V is TRBV18, with 7 positions matching TRBD1. V was clipped by 3 bases and J by 2 bases; unmatched bases: 10. The CDR3 is 16 residues long. Germline CDR1 reads KGHSH; CDR2 reads LQKENI. Here the CDR3 reads CASSPLQGPRPYEQYF. The CDR3, as DNA: TGTGCCAGCTCACCTTTACAGGGGCCTAGACCCTACGAGCAGTACTTC.

This sequence joins TRBV4-2 and TRBJ2-1; D is unresolved. Germline V gives CDR1 LGHNA, CDR2 YNFKEQ. The V end was cut by 1 base, the J end by 9 bases, with 7 bases between. There are 12 residues in the CDR3. This CDR3 reads CASSQGTIEQFF. The CDR3 region has the DNA TGTGCCAGCAGCCAAGGAACTATTGAGCAGTTCTTC.

The chain has TRBV27 and TRBJ2-6; weak D call: TRBD1 (5 bases). CDR1 is MNHEY, CDR2 SMNVEV, per germline (reference sequence). The CDR3 is 19 amino acids. V shed 2 bases and J shed 2 bases, with 19 bases lying between them. The CDR3 DNA reads as TGTGCCAGCAGTTTAAGCCAGGCAGGGATAGGCCCTGGGGCCAACGTCCTGACTTTC. This gives the protein CASSLSQAGIGPGANVLTF. Variable domain in full (rest from reference TRBV27 and TRBJ2-6): EAQVTQNPRYLITVTGKKLTVTCSQNMNHEYMSWYRQDPGLGLRQIYYSMNVEVTDKGDVPEGYKVSRKEKRNFPLILESPSPNQTSLYFCASSLSQAGIGPGANVLTFGAGSRLTVL.

The chain uses TRBV11-1 and TRBJ1-5, with a weak D call TRBD1 (5 bases). The CDR3 sequence is 15 residues long. Germline-derived CDR1 and CDR2 are SGHAT and FQDESV (reference sequence). The V end lost 1 base, the J end lost 13 bases, and 20 bases lay between the germline ends. CDR3 in amino acids: CASSLGQGSSQTQHF. For the CDR3, the DNA is TGTGCCAGCAGCTTAGGTCAGGGAAGCTCTCAAACACAGCATTTT.

The chain couples TRBV18 to TRBJ2-5; D remains ambiguous. The CDR3 consists of 13 residues. V was shortened by 3 bases and J by 4 bases, with 9 bases between the two germline ends. Germline V CDR1 and CDR2: KGHSH, LQKENI. The CDR3 loop is CASSPAVPETQYF. CDR3 DNA: TGTGCCAGCTCACCGGCAGTCCCAGAGACCCAGTACTTC.

V and J are TRBV10-3 and TRBJ2-4, with 9 bases lining up with TRBD1. The CDR3 totals 16 residues. Trimming removed 6 bases from V and 4 bases from J; junction bases left unmatched: 10. Looked up from germline, CDR1 is ENHRY and CDR2 is SYGVKD. In nucleotides, the CDR3 is TGTGCCATCAGCCGGACAGGGGCAAGCGGGAAAAACATTCAGTACTTC. Translated: CAISRTGASGKNIQYF.

The chain is built from TRBV30 and TRBJ2-7; unclear D gene. CDR1 GTSNPN and CDR2 SVGIG come from the germline V gene (reference sequence). With 0 bases removed from V and 4 bases from J, the gap between germline ends came to 7 bases. The CDR3 is 12 residues long. The CDR3 region is CAWSVSGYEQYF. The CDR3 DNA follows: TGTGCCTGGAGTGTATCCGGGTACGAGCAGTACTTC. The full variable domain, with the rest looked up from reference TRBV30 and TRBJ2-7, is SQTIHQWPATLVQPVGSPLSLECTVEGTSNPNLYWYRQAAGRGLQLLFYSVGIGQISSEVPQNLSASRPQDRQFILSSKKLLLSDSGFYLCAWSVSGYEQYFGPGTRLTVT.

The V and J genes are TRBV7-8 and TRBJ1-4; 9 nucleotides match TRBD1. From germline, CDR1 is SGHVS and CDR2 FQNEAQ. V shed 4 bases and J 14 bases; nucleotides not matched to a gene: 20. The CDR3 is made up of 17 amino acids. The CDR3 region has the DNA TGTGCCAGCAGCTCCCGGACAGGGGACGCGTGGGCGGGGGGTCTGTTTTTT. Amino acid sequence: CASSSRTGDAWAGGLFF.

This clone was seen more than once but under ten times. This chain uses TRBV14 with TRBJ1-1; 7 bases are shared with TRBD1. Losses at the gene ends were 4 bases for V and 0 bases for J; bases not matched to a gene: 5. There are 15 residues in the CDR3. CDR1 SGHDN and CDR2 FVKESK come from the germline V gene. CDR3: CASSPTTGLNTEAFF. The CDR3 DNA reads as TGTGCCAGCAGCCCGACGACAGGGTTGAACACTGAAGCTTTCTTT.

There are a few counts of this clone. The V gene is TRBV6-2 or TRBV6-3, the J gene TRBJ2-7; possibly TRBD2 for D (6 bases). Germline values: CDR1 MNHEY, CDR2 SVGEGT. The CDR3 totals 11 residues. V dropped 5 bases and J dropped 5 bases, with 7 bases sitting between them. The CDR3 DNA is TGTGCCAGCAGTCAGCGGGACGAGCAGTACTTC. Translating gives CASSQRDEQYF.

This chain links TRBV5-5 with TRBJ1-2, with 7 bases matching TRBD1. This CDR3 region has 16 residues. Germline V lookup: CDR1 SGHKS, CDR2 YYEKEE (reference sequence). J gave up 5 bases and V 1 base, and 11 bases lay outside the gene matches. The CDR3 DNA reads as TGTGCCAGCAGCTTGATAAGATCGGACAGGAATTATGGCTACACCTTC. Its protein product is CASSLIRSDRNYGYTF.

This clone was seen once. V usage is TRBV18 and J usage is TRBJ2-7; 7 bases map to TRBD2. The V and J ends lost 6 bases and 6 bases, in that order; junction bases with no gene match: 11. Germline loops: CDR1 KGHSH, CDR2 LQKENI. This CDR3 has 14 residues. The CDR3 is CASSSGLGRGEQYF. CDR3 sequence (DNA): TGTGCCAGCTCGAGTGGACTAGGCAGAGGCGAGCAGTACTTC.